These 11 T cell receptor beta chains were all obtained from the same sample, sequenced in a study of blood T cell repertoires in COVID-19 (TCRdb year 2020). Libraries were prepared through the immunoSEQ multiplex PCR assay. This immuneACCESS table, as held by TCRdb, lists in-frame sequences with V and J called but not all clones. Of the missing ones, under half trace to an unresolved V gene in checked studies; the others have no known cause. This sample holds a few hundred thousand clones; around 88% were observed only once. The biggest ten clones account for about 5.5% of the sample. The sample consisted of PBMCs or T cells enriched from blood (not recorded which). These receptors were obtained from a woman aged 40 to 50 who had recovered from COVID-19.

This clone was observed a single time. The chain uses TRBV27 and TRBJ2-7, with TRBD2 identical over 7 bases. J lost 2 bases, V lost 5 bases, and 9 bases had no gene match. CDR1 and CDR2 (germline): MNHEY, SMNVEV (reference sequence). The length of the CDR3 is 15 residues. As DNA, the CDR3 is TGTGCCAGCAGTCCCCAAGGGCGGGGGACCTACGAGCAGTACTTC. Protein: CASSPQGRGTYEQYF.

The chain has TRBV2 and TRBJ2-3; D might be TRBD2 (6 bases). The CDR3 is 16 amino acids. V was trimmed by 4 bases and J by 2 bases, leaving 16 bases between them. The germline V gene has CDR1 SNHLY and CDR2 FYNNEI. In nucleotides, the CDR3 is TGTGCCAGCAGTGCAACTAGCCTGAGAGACACAGATACGCAGTATTTT. The encoded protein is CASSATSLRDTDTQYF.

This chain connects TRBV4-3 to TRBJ1-1; maybe TRBD1 (5 bases). Germline CDR1 reads LGHNA; CDR2 reads YSLEER. The ends were cut back, 4 bases at V and 1 base at J, with 19 bases in the middle. The CDR3 has 17 amino acids. The CDR3 sequence is CASSPALGRRENTEAFF. CDR3 nucleotides: TGCGCCAGCAGCCCAGCATTAGGGCGCAGGGAGAACACTGAAGCTTTCTTT.

The chain has TRBV29-1 and TRBJ2-1; D possibly corresponds to TRBD2 (6 bases). This CDR3 spans 14 amino acids. V lost 6 bases and J lost 4, with 16 bases in between. Germline CDR1 reads SQVTM; CDR2 reads ANQGSEA. CDR3 in amino acids: CSVRSGVSYNEQFF. DNA for the CDR3: TGCAGCGTGAGATCGGGAGTCTCTTACAATGAGCAGTTCTTC.

In the case of this clone: At one end the junction does not follow the germline gene, possibly because of a read error. The chain carries TRBV23-1 and TRBJ1-3, with TRBD1 matching over 8 bases. TRBV23-1 falls under the ORF class, with uncertain function. This CDR3 is 12 amino acids long. CDR3: CASSQSRGTGTF. DNA of the CDR3: TGCGCCAGCAGTCAATCGAGGGGGACAGGCACCTTT.

The chain joins TRBV28 to TRBJ1-3; possibly TRBD1 for D (5 bases). With 7 bases removed from V and 0 bases from J, the gap between germline ends came to 10 bases. The CDR3 loop spans 14 amino acids. Germline V gives CDR1 MDHEN, CDR2 SYDVKM. The CDR3 reads CASITGASGNTIYF. DNA of the CDR3: TGTGCCAGCATTACAGGAGCCTCTGGAAACACCATATATTTT.

V is TRBV2 and J is TRBJ1-5; 7 nucleotides match TRBD1. The germline CDR1 and CDR2 sequences are SNHLY and FYNNEI. Trimming removed 6 bases from V and 5 bases from J; junction bases left unmatched: 4. The CDR3 totals 13 residues. The CDR3 protein is CASRRDSHQPQHF. The CDR3 DNA follows: TGTGCCAGCAGGAGGGACAGCCATCAGCCCCAGCATTTT.

The rearrangement links TRBV24-1 to TRBJ2-1; D uncertain. In germline, CDR1 is KGHDR, CDR2 SFDVKD. V was cut by 4 bases and J by 4 bases, with 16 bases left in between. The CDR3 runs 16 residues. In nucleotides, the CDR3 is TGTGCCACCAGTGACAACCGGCCACTCGGGTACAATGAGCAGTTCTTC. This gives the protein CATSDNRPLGYNEQFF.

This chain links TRBV4-1 with TRBJ2-1; 7 bases map to TRBD2. Trimming at V came to 1 base and at J to 10 bases, leaving 13 bases not matched to a gene. CDR3 size: 16 residues. Germline CDR1 is MGHRA and CDR2 is YSYEKL. CDR3 sequence reads: CASSQASGTPFKEQFF. The CDR3 bases are TGCGCCAGCAGCCAAGCAAGCGGGACCCCATTCAAAGAGCAGTTCTTC.

The chain employs TRBV2 and TRBJ2-1; 7 bases agree with TRBD2. The CDR3 has 15 residues. The germline CDR1 and CDR2 sequences are SNHLY and FYNNEI. The junction had 9 bases not matched to a gene; V was cut back by 4 bases and J by 6 bases. The CDR3 DNA follows: TGTGCCAGCAGTGTCAGGGAGGGTGCTGTCAATGAGCAGTTCTTC. Residues: CASSVREGAVNEQFF.

In the case of this clone: An end of the junction does not agree with germline; a read error may underlie this. The V gene is TRBV7-7, the J gene TRBJ2-3, with 8 bases fitting TRBD1. CDR1 and CDR2 from the germline V gene are SSHAT and FNYEAQ (reference sequence). The CDR3 is 14 residues long. CDR3 bases: TGTGCTAGCAGCCGGGACAGGTGGACAGATACGCAGTATTTT. Encoded protein: CASSRDRWTDTQYF.